This T cell receptor (beta chain) was sequenced during a study of human T cells and chemical hapten exposure. Study at large: An area of 2 cm by 1.5 to 2.5 cm on upper inner arm skin received 2% DPC for sensitization.

Authors' methods: A typical sample had around 96,000 TCRs, with roughly 23,224 to 690,600 overall. TCRdb re-derived calls from the RACE reads in MiXCR, one entry per CDR3 protein. V and J calls and clone size were set by TCRdb, not the authors. Of a few hundred thousand distinct CDR3 sequences listed, roughly 4.8% were seen once; the top ten hold 2% to 2.5%. The study's findings and limits: Donors had alopecia, so their immune response may differ from healthy people's.

This clonotype showed up just a few times. Its antigen is unidentified. Time point noted: patch test 1, 2 weeks after DPC sensitization. Treatment denoted: therapeutic diphenylcyclopropenone sensitization with weekly scalp DPC. Before extraction, the whole blood was not fractionated, and total RNA was taken from it. This sequence was found in a woman aged 45-60 years with alopecia areata. Some clones in this sample may be carry-over from other donors' samples. The sequences come from whole blood, collected in connection with sensitization to the hapten diphenylcyclopropenone (DPC).

The CDR3 bases are TGTGCCAGCAGTTACCCCACCGGGACAGCGGCCAATCAGCCCCAGCATTTT. Translating it yields CASSYPTGTAANQPQHF. The chain recombines TRBV6-2 or TRBV6-3 with TRBJ1-5, with 7 bases that match TRBD1. J was trimmed by 3 bases and V by 2 bases; bases with no gene match: 10. The CDR3 is made up of 17 amino acids. Germline V gives CDR1 MNHEY, CDR2 SVGEGT.